This TCR beta chain came from a study of shared clonotypes between healthy human individuals. Libraries were prepared by immunoSEQ multiplex PCR; TCRdb keeps only in-frame clonotypes and omits some of them. The sample has over a million clones; around 95% are singletons. Whole-study results and caveats: Few donors limited the genetic and exposure-history diversity represented. Naive subsets tended to show greater estimated richness than memory subsets.

Comment on this clone: The antigen is not known.

Caucasian adults residing in Nashville, Tennessee made up all the donors. It was into CD45RA+ naive and CD45RA-negative memory subsets that the CD4+ cells were split. Sample: naive CD4+ T cells sorted from blood. Subset of the sample: CD45RA+ positively selected. This sequence was found in a man aged 25-40 years in good health.

The CDR3 reads CASSIGLAEGHEQFF. In DNA form, the CDR3 reads TGCGCCAGCAGCATTGGACTAGCGGAAGGCCATGAGCAGTTCTTC. The chain uses TRBV5-1 and TRBJ2-1; the match to TRBD2 covers 10 bases. The J segment lost 8 bases and the V segment lost 4 bases, leaving 9 bases of the junction unmatched. The CDR3 covers 15 residues. Germline CDR1 is SGHRS and CDR2 is YFSETQ.